The present T cell receptor (beta chain) was sequenced within a study of blood T cell repertoires in COVID-19. Study-level background: The United States, Italy and Spain supplied acute and convalescent COVID-19 samples. Sources were T cells, B-cell-depleted T cells, or PBMCs; the material itself was cDNA or gDNA.

Germline trimming cut 1 base from V and 6 bases from J; bases unmatched to any gene: 7. Germline V gene lookup returns CDR1 PRHDT and CDR2 FYEKMQ (reference sequence). The length of the CDR3 is 16 residues. Some clones are missing from TCRdb's copy, which holds only in-frame ones; the method was immunoSEQ multiplex PCR. The data contain about 200,000 clones, around 94% of them singletons. Seattle enrolled patients during active infection and tracked them longitudinally. This TCR came from a man aged 30-40 years with COVID-19, enrolled during active disease. This sequence joins TRBV13 and TRBJ2-7; 12 bases match TRBD1. Sequenced: peripheral blood. The CDR3 loop reads CASSLVVGQGASEQYF. The CDR3 nucleotides read TGTGCCAGCAGCTTAGTAGTGGGACAGGGGGCGAGCGAGCAGTACTTC.